This T cell receptor beta chain was identified in a study of T cell responses to AZD1222 COVID-19 vaccine. Using immunoSEQ multiplex PCR, the repertoire was profiled, and TCRdb retains in-frame clones only, with some absent. The sample includes 150,000 to 200,000 clones, over 80% of them seen just once. Between the trimmed V and J ends, which lost 5 bases and 5 bases, there was a span of 15 bases. The CDR3 runs 14 residues. CDR1 and CDR2 (germline): MNHEY, SVGAGI. The clonotype was recovered from an adult in good health. Here the sequenced sample was peripheral blood, taken on day 0 of MenACWY control vaccination. The V and J genes are TRBV6-5 and TRBJ1-2, with D possibly matching TRBD1 (6 bases). The DNA for the CDR3 is TGTGCCAGCAGTACTACAGGGCCAGGTTATGGCTACACCTTC. Translated, it gives CASSTTGPGYGYTF.